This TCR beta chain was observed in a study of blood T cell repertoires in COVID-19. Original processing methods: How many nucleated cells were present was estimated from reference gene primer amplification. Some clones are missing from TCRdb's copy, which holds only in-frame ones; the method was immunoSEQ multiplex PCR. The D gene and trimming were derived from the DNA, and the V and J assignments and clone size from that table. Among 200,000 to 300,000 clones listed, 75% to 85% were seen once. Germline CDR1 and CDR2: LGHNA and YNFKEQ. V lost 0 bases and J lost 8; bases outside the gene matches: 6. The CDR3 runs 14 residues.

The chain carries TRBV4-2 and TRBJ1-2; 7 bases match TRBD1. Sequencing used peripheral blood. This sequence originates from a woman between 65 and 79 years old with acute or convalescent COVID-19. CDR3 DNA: TGTGCCAGCAGCCAAGATACAGGGACAGAAGGCTACACCTTC. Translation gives CASSQDTGTEGYTF.